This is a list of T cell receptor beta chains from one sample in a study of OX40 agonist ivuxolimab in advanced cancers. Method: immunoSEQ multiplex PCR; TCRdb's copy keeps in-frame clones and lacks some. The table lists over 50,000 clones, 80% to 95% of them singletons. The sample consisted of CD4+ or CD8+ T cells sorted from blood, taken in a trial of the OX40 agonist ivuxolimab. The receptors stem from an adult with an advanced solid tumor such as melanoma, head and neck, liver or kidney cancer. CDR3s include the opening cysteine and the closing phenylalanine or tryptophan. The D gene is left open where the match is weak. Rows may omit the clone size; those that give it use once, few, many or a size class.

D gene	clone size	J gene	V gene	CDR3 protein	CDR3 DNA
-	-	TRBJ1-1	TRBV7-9	CASSPAGNTEAFF	TGTGCCAGCAGCCCGGCGGGAAACACTGAAGCTTTCTTT
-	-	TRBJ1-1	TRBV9	CASRLSGESGTEAFF	TGTGCCAGCAGATTGTCAGGGGAGTCAGGCACTGAAGCTTTCTTT
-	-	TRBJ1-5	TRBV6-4	CASSARVGQPQHF	TGTGCCAGCAGTGCCCGGGTAGGTCAGCCCCAGCATTTT
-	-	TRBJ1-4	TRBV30	CAWSVQPGEKLFF	TGTGCCTGGAGTGTACAGCCCGGAGAAAAACTGTTTTTT
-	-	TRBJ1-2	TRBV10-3	CAFRGGENYGYTF	TGTGCCTTCAGAGGGGGTGAGAACTATGGCTACACCTTC
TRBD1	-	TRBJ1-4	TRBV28	CASSLGTGLGLLFF	TGTGCCAGCAGTCTAGGGACAGGTCTAGGCTTACTGTTTTTT
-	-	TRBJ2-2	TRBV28	CASSFFGSNTGELFF	TGTGCCAGCAGTTTTTTTGGTTCAAACACCGGGGAGCTGTTTTTT
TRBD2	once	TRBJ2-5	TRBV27	CASSFLGLAEETQYF	TGTGCCAGCAGTTTTTTGGGACTAGCGGAAGAGACCCAGTACTTC
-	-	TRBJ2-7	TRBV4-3	CASSQESRSGYEQYF	TGCGCCAGCAGCCAAGAGTCACGATCAGGCTACGAGCAGTACTTC
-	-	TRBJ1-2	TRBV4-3	CASSPGWAEKWGYTF	TGCGCCAGCAGCCCAGGGTGGGCGGAGAAATGGGGCTACACCTTC
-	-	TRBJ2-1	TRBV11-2	CASSLGAGGINEQFF	TGTGCCAGCAGCTTAGGGGCCGGGGGTATTAATGAGCAGTTCTTC
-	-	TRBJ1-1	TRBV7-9	CASSLLSSTEAFF	TGTGCCAGCAGCTTATTATCGAGTACTGAAGCTTTCTTT
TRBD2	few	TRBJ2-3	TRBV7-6	CASSGGGVGGRWDTDTQYF	TGTGCCAGCAGCGGAGGTGGGGTAGGCGGGAGATGGGACACAGATACGCAGTATTTT
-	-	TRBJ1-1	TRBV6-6	CASSLITVNTEAFF	TGTGCCAGCAGTTTGATTACCGTGAACACTGAAGCTTTCTTT
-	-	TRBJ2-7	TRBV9	CASSVGGSSSYEQYF	TGTGCCAGCAGCGTAGGTGGGAGTAGCTCCTACGAGCAGTACTTC
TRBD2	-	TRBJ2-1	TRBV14	CASSQDRWSGRPKVDEQFF	TGTGCCAGCAGCCAAGATCGTTGGAGCGGGAGGCCAAAGGTAGATGAGCAGTTCTTC
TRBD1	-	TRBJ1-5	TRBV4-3	CASSRIYRGEQPQHF	TGCGCCAGCAGCCGAATATACAGGGGGGAACAGCCCCAGCATTTT